This T cell receptor beta chain came from a study of blood T cell repertoires in COVID-19. As for the study in general: Some COVID-19 samples were acute and others convalescent; all came from the United States, Italy and Spain.

Participants, about 18 to 89 years old, spanned fewer than 30 US areas. Up to 2 weeks before entering the study, exposed participants had met a COVID-19 case. In the authors' methods: Reference gene primer amplification in the assay estimated nucleated cell counts. The data were produced by immunoSEQ multiplex PCR, yet TCRdb's version contains in-frame clones alone and is incomplete. Clone size and the V and J calls come from that table; the DNA yielded D and trimming. The repertoire holds 200,000 to 300,000 clones, with about 90% as singletons. V lost 4 bases to trimming and J lost 5 bases, with 15 bases between them. This CDR3 has 15 residues. The V gene's germline CDR1 is SGHNT and CDR2 YYREEE (reference sequence).

V usage is TRBV5-4 and J usage is TRBJ1-4, with D perhaps matching TRBD1 (5 bases). This sequence originates from a woman aged 40 to 55 who had been exposed to COVID-19. Sequenced: PBMCs or T cells enriched from blood (not recorded which). CDR3 loop: CASSGGTAFNEKLFF. The CDR3 DNA sequence: TGTGCCAGCAGCGGGGGGACGGCCTTCAATGAAAAACTGTTTTTT.